In its sample, the clone carrying this TCR beta chain was seen many times. No antigen is known for it. This record comes from a study of T cell repertoires in cytomegalovirus infection. Study-level information: From public TCR beta signatures came an indication of both CMV infection and matching HLA type.

Overall study results and limits: Clonotypes of TCR beta that were HLA-C-restricted and CMV-specific dominated the ex vivo response. CMV carriers with the relevant HLA were identified by cumulative public TCR beta family frequency.

Trimming left V 0 bases short and J 4 bases short, with 12 bases between. Germline lookup yields CDR1 DFQATT and CDR2 SNEGSKA (reference sequence). The CDR3 is 15 residues long. TCRdb reanalysed the reads using MiXCR and keeps one entry per CDR3 protein. Here the sample spans fewer than 550,000 distinct CDR3 sequences, about 17% being singletons. This chain uses TRBV20-1 with TRBJ2-2; D possibly matches TRBD1 or TRBD2 (6 bases each). The material sequenced was CD8+ T cells from PBMCs. This TCR derives from a human donor in good health (CMV status not recorded). Some clones in this sample may be carry-over from other donors' samples. CDR3 in DNA: TGCAGTGCTAGAGATAGGGGGGCGGGCACCGGGGAGCTGTTTTTT. This encodes CSARDRGAGTGELFF.